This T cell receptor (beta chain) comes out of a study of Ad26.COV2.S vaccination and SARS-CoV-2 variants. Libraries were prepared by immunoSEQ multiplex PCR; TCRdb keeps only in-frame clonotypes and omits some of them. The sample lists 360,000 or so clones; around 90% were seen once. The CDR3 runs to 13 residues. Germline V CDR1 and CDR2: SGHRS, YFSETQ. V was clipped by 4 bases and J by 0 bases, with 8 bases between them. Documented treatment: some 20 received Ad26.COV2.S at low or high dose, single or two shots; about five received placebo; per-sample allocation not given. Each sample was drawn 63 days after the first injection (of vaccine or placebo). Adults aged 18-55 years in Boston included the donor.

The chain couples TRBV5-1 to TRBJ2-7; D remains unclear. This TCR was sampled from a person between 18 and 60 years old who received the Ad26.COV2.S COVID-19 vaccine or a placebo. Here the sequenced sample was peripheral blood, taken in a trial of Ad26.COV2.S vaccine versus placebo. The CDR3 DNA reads TGCGCCAGCAGCGATGGGTTCTCCTACGAGCAGTACTTC. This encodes CASSDGFSYEQYF. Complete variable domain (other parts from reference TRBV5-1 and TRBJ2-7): KAGVTQTPRYLIKTRGQQVTLSCSPISGHRSVSWYQQTPGQGLQFLFEYFSETQRNKGNFPGRFSGRQFSNSRSEMNVSTLELGDSALYLCASSDGFSYEQYFGPGTRLTVT.